This T cell receptor (beta chain) came from a study of tumor and adjacent non-tumor tissue in lung cancer. The library came from three nested PCR rounds adapted from ARM-PCR protocols. One entry per CDR3 protein results from TCRdb running MiXCR on the multiplex PCR reads. The sample comprises about 86,000 distinct CDR3 sequences, about 77% of which are singletons, and 20% to 25% rests with the top ten. No cell sorting was done before RNA was extracted from the tissue. The normal lung tissue was taken more than 3 cm from the tumor edge. The CDR3 spans 16 residues. Germline CDR1 ENHRY, CDR2 SYGVKD. A word on this clonotype: The antigen remains unidentified. At one end the junction does not follow the germline gene, possibly because of a read error.

Study outcomes and limitations: Significantly higher TCR diversity was found in tumor than normal lung.

The chain combines TRBV10-3 with TRBJ2-2; 11 positions agree with TRBD2. The TCR was taken from a woman in her forties or fifties with non-small cell lung cancer. The sequencing input was distant non-tumor lung tissue. CDR3 region: CTISGPSGGNTGELLF. The CDR3 bases are TGTACCATCAGTGGTCCTAGCGGGGGGAACACCGGGGAGCTGTTATTT.